Below are 2 T cell receptor beta chains sequenced from a single sample in a study of blood T cell repertoires in COVID-19. Sequencing was performed with immunoSEQ multiplex PCR; in TCRdb, only in-frame clones are kept and a portion is missing. Counted here are some 100,000 clones, more than 85% occurring once; the ten biggest clones make up 15% to 20%. Source material: peripheral blood. Receptors were obtained from a human donor with acute or convalescent COVID-19. The donor label of this sample is uncertain.

The rearrangement uses TRBV28 and TRBJ2-3, with 12 nucleotides matching TRBD2. CDR3 length equals 18 residues. The V and J ends lost 5 bases and 4 bases, in that order; junction bases with no gene match: 13. CDR1 and CDR2 from the germline V gene are MDHEN and SYDVKM. The CDR3 DNA reads as TGTGCCAGCAGTCAGATTACCGGGACTAGCGGGTGGCCAGATACGCAGTATTTT. Amino acids: CASSQITGTSGWPDTQYF.

The chain links TRBV28 to TRBJ1-5; a possible D gene is TRBD1 (6 bases). Trimming removed 6 bases from V and 2 bases from J, with 17 bases in between. This CDR3 region has 16 residues. Germline CDR1 is MDHEN and CDR2 is SYDVKM. This CDR3 reads CASSPPGQGRNQPQHF. Written as DNA, the CDR3 is TGTGCCAGCAGCCCACCCGGGCAGGGGCGCAATCAGCCCCAGCATTTT.